This T cell receptor (beta chain) was identified in a study of technical replicates of blood from a few donors. The protocol was immunoSEQ multiplex PCR, while the TCRdb copy is restricted to in-frame clones and leaves out a portion. The sample yields about 13,000 clones, approximately 83% seen once. The sample consisted of PBMCs. This sequence was found in a human donor in good health.

The CDR3 nucleotides read TGTGCCAGCTCACCTCTGACTAGCGGGAGTGGGGGTGAGCAGTTCTTC. It yields the protein CASSPLTSGSGGEQFF. The chain employs TRBV18 and TRBJ2-1; 12 nucleotides agree with TRBD2. From germline, CDR1 is KGHSH and CDR2 LQKENI. With V trimmed by 3 bases and J by 9 bases, 9 bases remained unmatched. This CDR3 spans 16 amino acids.